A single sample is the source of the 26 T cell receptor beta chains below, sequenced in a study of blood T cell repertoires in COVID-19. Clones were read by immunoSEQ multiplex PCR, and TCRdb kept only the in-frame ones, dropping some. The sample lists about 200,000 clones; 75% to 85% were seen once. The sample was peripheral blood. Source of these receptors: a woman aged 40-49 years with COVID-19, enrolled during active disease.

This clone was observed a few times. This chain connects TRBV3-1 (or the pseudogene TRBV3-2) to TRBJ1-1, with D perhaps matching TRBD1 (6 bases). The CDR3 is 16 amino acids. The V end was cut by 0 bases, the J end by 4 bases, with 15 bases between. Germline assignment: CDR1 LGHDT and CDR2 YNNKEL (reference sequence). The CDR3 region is CASSQESSGALTEAFF. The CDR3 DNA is TGTGCCAGCAGCCAAGAAAGTTCAGGGGCGCTCACTGAAGCTTTCTTT.

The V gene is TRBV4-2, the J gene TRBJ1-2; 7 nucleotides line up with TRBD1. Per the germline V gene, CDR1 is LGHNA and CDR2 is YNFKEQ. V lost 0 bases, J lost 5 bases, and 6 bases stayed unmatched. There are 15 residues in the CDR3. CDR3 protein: CASSQDSQGEYGYTF. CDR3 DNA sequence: TGTGCCAGCAGCCAAGATTCCCAGGGGGAGTATGGCTACACCTTC.

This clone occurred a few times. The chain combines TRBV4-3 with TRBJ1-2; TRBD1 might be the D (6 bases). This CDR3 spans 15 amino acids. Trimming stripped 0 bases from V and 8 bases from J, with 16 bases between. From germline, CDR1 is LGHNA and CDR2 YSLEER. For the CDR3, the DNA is TGCGCCAGCAGCCAAGAGGGCAACAGGGTGGGCGGCTACACCTTC. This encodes CASSQEGNRVGGYTF.

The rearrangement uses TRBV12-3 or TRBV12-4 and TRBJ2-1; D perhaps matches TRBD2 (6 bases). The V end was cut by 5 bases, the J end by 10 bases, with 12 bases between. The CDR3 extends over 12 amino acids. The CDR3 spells CASSPGGVEQFF. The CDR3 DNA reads TGTGCCAGCAGTCCTGGCGGGGTAGAGCAGTTCTTC.

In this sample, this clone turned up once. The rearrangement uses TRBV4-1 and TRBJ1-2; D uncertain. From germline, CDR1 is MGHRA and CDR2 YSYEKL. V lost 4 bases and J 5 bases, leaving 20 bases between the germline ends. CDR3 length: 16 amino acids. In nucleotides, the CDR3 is TGCGCCAGCAGCCGGGGTTACGAGGGTTGGGTGTATGGCTACACCTTC. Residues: CASSRGYEGWVYGYTF.

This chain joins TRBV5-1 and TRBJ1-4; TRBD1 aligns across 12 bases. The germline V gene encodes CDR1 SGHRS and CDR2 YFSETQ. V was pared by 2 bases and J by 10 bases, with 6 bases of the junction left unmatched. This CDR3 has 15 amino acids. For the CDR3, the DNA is TGCGCCAGCAGCTTAGGGGACAGGGGGCTAGGAAAACTGTTTTTT. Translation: CASSLGDRGLGKLFF.

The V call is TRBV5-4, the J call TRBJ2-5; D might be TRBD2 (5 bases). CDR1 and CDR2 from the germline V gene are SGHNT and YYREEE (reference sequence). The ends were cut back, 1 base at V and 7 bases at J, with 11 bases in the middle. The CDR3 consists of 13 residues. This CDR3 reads CASSLSSVGTQYF. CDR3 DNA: TGTGCCAGCAGCTTGAGTAGCGTGGGGACCCAGTACTTC. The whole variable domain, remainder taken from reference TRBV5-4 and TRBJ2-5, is ETGVTQSPTHLIKTRGQQVTLRCSSQSGHNTVSWYQQALGQGPQFIFQYYREEENGRGNFPPRFSGLQFPNYSSELNVNALELDDSALYLCASSLSSVGTQYFGPGTRLLVL.

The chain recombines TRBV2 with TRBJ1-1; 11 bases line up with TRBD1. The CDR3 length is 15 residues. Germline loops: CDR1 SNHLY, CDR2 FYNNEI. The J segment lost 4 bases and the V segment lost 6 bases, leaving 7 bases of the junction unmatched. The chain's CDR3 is CASRLTGQGVTEAFF. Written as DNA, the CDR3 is TGTGCCAGCAGACTTACGGGACAGGGGGTCACTGAAGCTTTCTTT.

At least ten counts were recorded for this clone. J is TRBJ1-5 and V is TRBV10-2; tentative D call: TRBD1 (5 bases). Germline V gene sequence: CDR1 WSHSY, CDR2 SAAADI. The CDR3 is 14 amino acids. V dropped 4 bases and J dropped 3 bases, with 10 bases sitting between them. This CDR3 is CASSGDRNNQPQHF. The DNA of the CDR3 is TGCGCCAGCAGTGGAGACAGAAACAATCAGCCCCAGCATTTT.

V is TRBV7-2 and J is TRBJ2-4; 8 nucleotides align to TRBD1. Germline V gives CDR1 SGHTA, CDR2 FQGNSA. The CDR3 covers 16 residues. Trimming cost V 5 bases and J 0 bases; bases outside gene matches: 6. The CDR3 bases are TGTGCCAGCAGCCCCCGGACAGGGTTAGCCAAAAACATTCAGTACTTC. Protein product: CASSPRTGLAKNIQYF.

CDR3 nucleotide sequence: TGTGCCATCAGTCTCGACAGGGAGGAACAGCCCCAGCATTTT. It is translated as CAISLDREEQPQHF. The rearrangement uses TRBV10-3 and TRBJ1-5; 7 nucleotides line up with TRBD1. The V gene's germline CDR1 is ENHRY and CDR2 SYGVKD. The trim removed 5 bases at V and 7 bases at J, leaving 8 bases unmatched. CDR3 length equals 14 residues.

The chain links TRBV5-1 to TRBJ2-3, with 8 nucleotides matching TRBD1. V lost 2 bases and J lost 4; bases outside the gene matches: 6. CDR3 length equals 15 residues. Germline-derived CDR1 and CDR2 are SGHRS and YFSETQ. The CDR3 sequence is CASSFQQGGSDTQYF. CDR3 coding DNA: TGCGCCAGCAGCTTTCAACAGGGGGGCTCAGATACGCAGTATTTT.

This CDR3 reads CASSSTTGTAGEKLFF. In DNA form, the CDR3 reads TGCGCCAGCAGCTCAACTACCGGGACAGCAGGAGAAAAACTGTTTTTT. The V and J genes are TRBV5-1 and TRBJ1-4; 7 positions match TRBD1. In germline, CDR1 is SGHRS, CDR2 YFSETQ. There are 16 residues in the CDR3. Trimming at V came to 3 bases and at J to 8 bases, leaving 13 bases not matched to a gene.

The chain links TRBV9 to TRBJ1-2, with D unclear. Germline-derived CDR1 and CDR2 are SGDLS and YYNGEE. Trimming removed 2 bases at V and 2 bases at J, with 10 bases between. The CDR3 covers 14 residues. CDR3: CASSVEQKNYGYTF. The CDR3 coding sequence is TGTGCCAGCAGCGTCGAACAGAAGAACTATGGCTACACCTTC.

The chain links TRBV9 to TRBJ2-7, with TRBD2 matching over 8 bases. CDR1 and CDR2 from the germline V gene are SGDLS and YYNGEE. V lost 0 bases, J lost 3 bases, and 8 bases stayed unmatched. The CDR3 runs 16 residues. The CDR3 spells CASSVAGTSTDYEQYF. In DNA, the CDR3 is TGTGCCAGCAGCGTAGCCGGGACTAGTACGGACTACGAGCAGTACTTC.

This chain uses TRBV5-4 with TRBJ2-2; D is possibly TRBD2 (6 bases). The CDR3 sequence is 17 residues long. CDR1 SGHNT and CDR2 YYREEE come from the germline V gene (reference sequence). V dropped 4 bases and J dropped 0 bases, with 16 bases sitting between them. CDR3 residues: CASSPRGTDANTGELFF. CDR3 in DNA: TGTGCCAGCAGCCCCCGGGGGACCGACGCGAACACCGGGGAGCTGTTTTTT.

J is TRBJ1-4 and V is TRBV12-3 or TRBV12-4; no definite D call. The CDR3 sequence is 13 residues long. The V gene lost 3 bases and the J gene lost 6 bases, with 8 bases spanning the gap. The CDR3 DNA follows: TGTGCCAGCAGTTTCGCGGGGTATGAAAAACTGTTTTTT. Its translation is CASSFAGYEKLFF.

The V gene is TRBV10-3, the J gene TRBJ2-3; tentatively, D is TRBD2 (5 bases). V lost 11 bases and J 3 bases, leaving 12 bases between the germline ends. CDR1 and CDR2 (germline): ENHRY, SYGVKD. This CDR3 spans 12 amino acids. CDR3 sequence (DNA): TGTGCCCCAACCGGGATAACAGATACGCAGTATTTT. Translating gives CAPTGITDTQYF.

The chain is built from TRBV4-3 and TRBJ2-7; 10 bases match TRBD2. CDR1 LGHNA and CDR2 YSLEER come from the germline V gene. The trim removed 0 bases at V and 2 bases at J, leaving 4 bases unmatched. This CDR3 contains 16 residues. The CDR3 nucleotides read TGCGCCAGCAGCCAAGATTGGACTAGCGGAACCTACGAGCAGTACTTC. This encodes CASSQDWTSGTYEQYF.

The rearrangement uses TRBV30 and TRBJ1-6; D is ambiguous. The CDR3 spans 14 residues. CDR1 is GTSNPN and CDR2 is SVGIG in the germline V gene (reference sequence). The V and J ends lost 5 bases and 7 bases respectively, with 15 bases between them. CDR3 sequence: CAWQTVNENSPLHF. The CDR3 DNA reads TGTGCCTGGCAAACAGTAAACGAAAATTCACCCCTCCACTTT. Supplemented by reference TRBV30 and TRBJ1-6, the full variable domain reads SQTIHQWPATLVQPVGSPLSLECTVEGTSNPNLYWYRQAAGRGLQLLFYSVGIGQISSEVPQNLSASRPQDRQFILSSKKLLLSDSGFYLCAWQTVNENSPLHFGNGTRLTVT.

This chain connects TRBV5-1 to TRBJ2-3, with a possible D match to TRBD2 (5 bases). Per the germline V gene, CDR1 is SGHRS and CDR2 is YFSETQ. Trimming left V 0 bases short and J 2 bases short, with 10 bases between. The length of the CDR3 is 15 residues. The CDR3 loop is CASSLASGNTDTQYF. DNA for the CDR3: TGCGCCAGCAGCTTGGCCTCGGGGAACACAGATACGCAGTATTTT.

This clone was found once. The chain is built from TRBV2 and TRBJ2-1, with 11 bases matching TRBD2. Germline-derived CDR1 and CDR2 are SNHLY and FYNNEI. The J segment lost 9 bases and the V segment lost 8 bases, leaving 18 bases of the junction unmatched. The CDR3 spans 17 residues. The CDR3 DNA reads TGTGCCAGCTATTGGACTAGCGGGTTCCTTCGGGATGGTGAGCAGTTCTTC. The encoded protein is CASYWTSGFLRDGEQFF.

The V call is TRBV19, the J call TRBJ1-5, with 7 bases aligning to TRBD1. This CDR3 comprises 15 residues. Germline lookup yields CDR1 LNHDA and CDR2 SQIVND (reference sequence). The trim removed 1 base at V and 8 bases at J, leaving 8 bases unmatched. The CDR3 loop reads CASSIGVQGGEPQHF. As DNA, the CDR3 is TGTGCCAGTAGTATAGGAGTCCAGGGGGGTGAGCCCCAGCATTTT.

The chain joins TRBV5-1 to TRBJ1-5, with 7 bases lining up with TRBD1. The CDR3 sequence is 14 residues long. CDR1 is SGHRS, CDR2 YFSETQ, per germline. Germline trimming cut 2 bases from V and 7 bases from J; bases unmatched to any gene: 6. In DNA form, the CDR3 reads TGCGCCAGCAGCTTACAACAGGGGACGCAGCCCCAGCATTTT. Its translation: CASSLQQGTQPQHF. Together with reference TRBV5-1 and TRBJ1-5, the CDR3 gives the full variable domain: KAGVTQTPRYLIKTRGQQVTLSCSPISGHRSVSWYQQTPGQGLQFLFEYFSETQRNKGNFPGRFSGRQFSNSRSEMNVSTLELGDSALYLCASSLQQGTQPQHFGDGTRLSIL.

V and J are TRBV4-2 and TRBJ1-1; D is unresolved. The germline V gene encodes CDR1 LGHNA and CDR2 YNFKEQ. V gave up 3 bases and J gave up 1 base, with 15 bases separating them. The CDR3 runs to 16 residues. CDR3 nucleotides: TGTGCCAGCAGCCAGAGGGATAATTTCCCGAACACTGAAGCTTTCTTT. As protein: CASSQRDNFPNTEAFF.

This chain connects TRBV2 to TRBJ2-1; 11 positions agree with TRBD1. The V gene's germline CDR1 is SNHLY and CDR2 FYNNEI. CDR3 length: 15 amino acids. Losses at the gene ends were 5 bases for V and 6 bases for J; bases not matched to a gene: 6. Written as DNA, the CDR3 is TGTGCCAGCAGTAGTCTTGGACAGGGGGCCAATGAGCAGTTCTTC. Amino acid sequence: CASSSLGQGANEQFF.